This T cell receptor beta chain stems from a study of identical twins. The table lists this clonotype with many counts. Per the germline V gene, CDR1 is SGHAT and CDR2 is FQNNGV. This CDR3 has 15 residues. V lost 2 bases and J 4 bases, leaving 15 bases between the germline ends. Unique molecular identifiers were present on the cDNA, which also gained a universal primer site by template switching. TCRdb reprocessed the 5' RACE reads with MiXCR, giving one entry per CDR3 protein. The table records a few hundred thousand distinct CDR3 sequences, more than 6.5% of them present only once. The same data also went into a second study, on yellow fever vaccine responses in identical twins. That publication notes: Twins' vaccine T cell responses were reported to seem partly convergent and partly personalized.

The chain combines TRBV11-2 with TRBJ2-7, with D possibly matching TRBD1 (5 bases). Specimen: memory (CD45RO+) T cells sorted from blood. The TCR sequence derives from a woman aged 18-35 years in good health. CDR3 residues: CASSLYIGKGYEQYV. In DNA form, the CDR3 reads TGTGCCAGCAGCTTATATATAGGGAAGGGGTACGAGCAGTACGTC.